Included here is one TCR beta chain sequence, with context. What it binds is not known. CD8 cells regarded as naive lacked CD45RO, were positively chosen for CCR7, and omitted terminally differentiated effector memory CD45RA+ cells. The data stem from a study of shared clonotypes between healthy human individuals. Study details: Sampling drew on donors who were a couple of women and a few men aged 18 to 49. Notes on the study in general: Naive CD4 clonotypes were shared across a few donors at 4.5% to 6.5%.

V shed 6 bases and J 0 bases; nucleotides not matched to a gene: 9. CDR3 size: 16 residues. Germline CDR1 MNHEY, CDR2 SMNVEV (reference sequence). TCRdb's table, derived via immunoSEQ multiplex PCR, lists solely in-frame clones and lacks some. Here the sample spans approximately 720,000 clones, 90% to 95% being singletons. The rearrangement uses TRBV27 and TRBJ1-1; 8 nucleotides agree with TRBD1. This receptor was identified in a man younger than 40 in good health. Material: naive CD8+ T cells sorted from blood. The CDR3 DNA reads TGTGCCAGCAGCGGACAGGGAGGCCTATTGAACACTGAAGCTTTCTTT. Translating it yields CASSGQGGLLNTEAFF.